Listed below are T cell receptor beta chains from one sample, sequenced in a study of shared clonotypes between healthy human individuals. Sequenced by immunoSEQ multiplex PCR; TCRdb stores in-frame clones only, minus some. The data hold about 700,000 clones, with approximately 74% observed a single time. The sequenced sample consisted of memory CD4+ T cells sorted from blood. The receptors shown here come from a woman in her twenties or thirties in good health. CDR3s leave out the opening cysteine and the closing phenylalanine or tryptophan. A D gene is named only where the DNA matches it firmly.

CDR3aa: AWSISSGNTIY
j_gene: TRBJ1-3
v_gene: TRBV30
d_gene: NA

CDR3aa: ASRQSLGQRPRLNEKLF
j_gene: TRBJ1-4
v_gene: TRBV28
d_gene: NA

CDR3aa: ASSPGQFGEETQY
j_gene: TRBJ2-5
v_gene: TRBV25-1
d_gene: NA

CDR3aa: ASSIDRLNAF
j_gene: TRBJ1-1
v_gene: TRBV19
d_gene: NA

CDR3aa: ASSEKRGNEQF
j_gene: TRBJ2-1
v_gene: TRBV6-1
d_gene: TRBD2

CDR3aa: ASSFSSSGYNEQF
j_gene: TRBJ2-1
v_gene: TRBV5-1
d_gene: TRBD2

CDR3aa: ASTMPVLAPYYNEQF
j_gene: TRBJ2-1
v_gene: TRBV9
d_gene: NA

CDR3aa: ASSLLAVHTDTQY
j_gene: TRBJ2-3
v_gene: TRBV5-6
d_gene: NA

CDR3aa: ASSPSRPGTGGQGRELF
j_gene: TRBJ2-2
v_gene: TRBV5-4
d_gene: TRBD1

CDR3aa: ASSAQAALYNEQF
j_gene: TRBJ2-1
v_gene: TRBV5-1
d_gene: NA

CDR3aa: ASSRGTGAGKQY
j_gene: TRBJ2-7
v_gene: TRBV14
d_gene: TRBD1

CDR3aa: ATSRLAGVNEQF
j_gene: TRBJ2-1
v_gene: TRBV15
d_gene: TRBD2

CDR3aa: ASSQRDRGLNYNTGELF
j_gene: TRBJ2-2
v_gene: TRBV11-2
d_gene: TRBD1

CDR3aa: ASSPLTGVSGAKNIQY
j_gene: TRBJ2-4
v_gene: TRBV19
d_gene: TRBD1

CDR3aa: ASSLGLAGSYEQY
j_gene: TRBJ2-7
v_gene: TRBV7-2
d_gene: TRBD2

CDR3aa: ASSLEGYSGANVLT
j_gene: TRBJ2-6
v_gene: TRBV5-1
d_gene: NA